The 24 T cell receptor beta chains listed next were all sequenced from one sample in a study of blood T cell repertoires in COVID-19. Here immunoSEQ multiplex PCR was the method, and the copy in TCRdb shows in-frame clones only, minus some. Here the sample spans 190,000 or so clones, 81% being singletons. Source material: PBMCs or T cells enriched from blood (not recorded which). The receptors originated from a man aged 35 to 55 who had recovered from COVID-19.

CDR3 bases: TGTGCCAGCAGCCGGTTTGACAGGGGGGCTGAAGCTTTCTTT. Translated, it gives CASSRFDRGAEAFF. The rearrangement links TRBV3-1 (or the pseudogene TRBV3-2) to TRBJ1-1, with 9 bases identical to TRBD1. Trimming removed 4 bases from V and 6 bases from J; junction bases left unmatched: 6. Germline CDR1 is LGHDT and CDR2 is YNNKEL (reference sequence). This CDR3 comprises 14 residues.

V and J are TRBV7-9 and TRBJ1-1; D unresolved. V lost 2 bases, J lost 4 bases, and 14 bases lay in between. Germline-derived CDR1 and CDR2 are SEHNR and FQNEAQ (reference sequence). The CDR3 contains 15 residues. For the CDR3, the DNA is TGTGCCAGCAGCTTATCTAGAGGGATGAGCACTGAAGCTTTCTTT. Translating it yields CASSLSRGMSTEAFF.

There are many counts of this clone. The chain couples TRBV10-1 to TRBJ1-5; D possibly corresponds to TRBD1 (5 bases). Germline V gives CDR1 WNHNN, CDR2 SYGVQD (reference sequence). CDR3 length equals 13 residues. The ends were cut back, 2 bases at V and 5 bases at J, with 7 bases in the middle. This CDR3 reads CASSEAGHQPQHF. CDR3 DNA sequence: TGCGCCAGCAGTGAGGCGGGACATCAGCCCCAGCATTTT.

This clone has just a few counts. The V gene is TRBV19, the J gene TRBJ1-1, with 10 bases fitting TRBD1. This CDR3 region has 13 residues. The V gene end was trimmed by 9 bases and the J gene end by 4 bases; junction bases not matched to a gene: 5. Germline V gives CDR1 LNHDA, CDR2 SQIVND (reference sequence). The CDR3 sequence is CASLTGGLTEAFF. The DNA for the CDR3 is TGTGCCAGCCTGACAGGGGGCCTCACTGAAGCTTTCTTT. The whole variable domain, filled in from reference TRBV19 and TRBJ1-1, reads DGGITQSPKYLFRKEGQNVTLSCEQNLNHDAMYWYRQDPGQGLRLIYYSQIVNDFQKGDIAEGYSVSREKKESFPLTVTSAQKNPTAFYLCASLTGGLTEAFFGQGTRLTVV.

This rearrangement joins TRBV3-1 (or the pseudogene TRBV3-2) to TRBJ2-1; TRBD2 aligns across 7 bases. CDR3 length equals 16 residues. V shed 3 bases and J 7 bases; nucleotides not matched to a gene: 12. Germline V CDR1 and CDR2: LGHDT, YNNKEL (reference sequence). The CDR3 sequence is CASSHTFGRKHNEQFF. CDR3 nucleotide sequence: TGTGCCAGCAGCCACACATTCGGGAGGAAGCATAATGAGCAGTTCTTC.

The rearrangement uses TRBV6-5 and TRBJ1-3; 7 bases line up with TRBD1. CDR3 size: 13 residues. Looked up from germline, CDR1 is MNHEY and CDR2 is SVGAGI. V gave up 7 bases and J gave up 6 bases; unmatched junction bases: 6. This CDR3 reads CASMGRGVNTIYF. CDR3 bases: TGTGCCAGCATGGGCAGGGGGGTAAACACCATATATTTT.

This clone appeared once. V is TRBV9 and J is TRBJ2-2; TRBD1 agrees at 7 bases. V gave up 3 bases and J gave up 4 bases; unmatched junction bases: 15. The CDR3 extends over 18 amino acids. Germline V gene sequence: CDR1 SGDLS, CDR2 YYNGEE. CDR3 region: CASSEGTQGNWGTGELFF. CDR3 coding DNA: TGTGCCAGCAGCGAGGGGACACAGGGGAATTGGGGCACCGGGGAGCTGTTTTTT.

This clone appeared a single time. The CDR3 sequence: CASSPTGNYNSPLHF. The CDR3 DNA sequence: TGTGCCAGCAGCCCGACGGGAAACTATAATTCACCCCTCCACTTT. This chain joins TRBV7-9 and TRBJ1-6; no firm D call. The CDR3 loop spans 15 amino acids. V was clipped by 5 bases and J by 3 bases, with 11 bases between them. CDR1 SEHNR and CDR2 FQNEAQ come from the germline V gene (reference sequence).

This clone was counted a single time. This rearrangement joins TRBV28 to TRBJ2-2; tentative D call: TRBD1 (6 bases). The CDR3 extends over 16 amino acids. Germline values: CDR1 MDHEN, CDR2 SYDVKM. Trimming cost V 7 bases and J 4 bases, with 19 bases left between them. CDR3 nucleotide sequence: TGTGCCAGCAAAAATTCAGGGGTCGTGGCCACCGGGGAGCTGTTTTTT. It encodes CASKNSGVVATGELFF.

The chain uses TRBV29-1 and TRBJ1-1; 8 nucleotides line up with TRBD1. Germline loops: CDR1 SQVTM, CDR2 ANQGSEA. CDR3 length equals 12 residues. J was trimmed by 3 bases and V by 7 bases; bases with no gene match: 4. CDR3 protein: CSGGGQDTEAFF. DNA for the CDR3: TGCAGCGGGGGGGGACAGGACACTGAAGCTTTCTTT.

The J gene is TRBJ1-1, the V gene TRBV5-6; 9 bases line up with TRBD1. Germline trimming cut 0 bases from V and 10 bases from J; bases unmatched to any gene: 10. Germline V gene data show CDR1 as SGHDT and CDR2 as YYEEEE. This CDR3 is 15 amino acids long. The CDR3 DNA is TGTGCCAGCAGCTTGGCCGGGACAGGGAGATCTAGAGCTTTCTTT. It yields the protein CASSLAGTGRSRAFF.

This clone was seen once. CDR3 residues: CASSPGGYSNQPQHF. The CDR3 DNA reads TGCGCCAGCAGCCCTGGAGGGTATAGCAATCAGCCCCAGCATTTT. The chain is built from TRBV5-1 and TRBJ1-5; D remains unclear. V shed 4 bases and J shed 0 bases, with 11 bases lying between them. The CDR3 totals 15 residues. Germline lookup yields CDR1 SGHRS and CDR2 YFSETQ. Using reference TRBV5-1 and TRBJ1-5 for the parts outside the CDR3, the full variable domain is KAGVTQTPRYLIKTRGQQVTLSCSPISGHRSVSWYQQTPGQGLQFLFEYFSETQRNKGNFPGRFSGRQFSNSRSEMNVSTLELGDSALYLCASSPGGYSNQPQHFGDGTRLSIL.

The chain recombines TRBV9 with TRBJ1-1; 10 nucleotides match TRBD1. Germline lookup yields CDR1 SGDLS and CDR2 YYNGEE. With V trimmed by 3 bases and J by 8 bases, 1 base remained unmatched. The CDR3 contains 12 residues. CDR3 nucleotide sequence: TGTGCCAGCAGCGGGGACAGGGGCGAAGCTTTCTTT. This encodes CASSGDRGEAFF. Full variable domain (outside the CDR3, taken from reference TRBV9 and TRBJ1-1): DSGVTQTPKHLITATGQRVTLRCSPRSGDLSVYWYQQSLDQGLQFLIQYYNGEERAKGNILERFSAQQFPDLHSELNLSSLELGDSALYFCASSGDRGEAFFGQGTRLTVV.

With regard to this clone: Additional DNA sequences in this sample encode the identical CDR3. The V gene is TRBV7-9, the J gene TRBJ1-5; a weak D match, TRBD1 (5 bases). The germline CDR1 and CDR2 sequences are SEHNR and FQNEAQ (reference sequence). The CDR3 covers 15 residues. V was shortened by 6 bases and J by 0 bases, with 12 bases between the two germline ends. The CDR3 DNA sequence: TGTGCCAGCAGTCCCCGGGGGGATAGCAATCAGCCCCAGCATTTT. Encoded protein: CASSPRGDSNQPQHF.

The V and J genes are TRBV3-1 (or the pseudogene TRBV3-2) and TRBJ1-3, with 8 nucleotides matching TRBD1. CDR3 length: 15 residues. The ends lost 2 bases at V and 6 bases at J; junction bases unmatched: 6. Germline loops: CDR1 LGHDT, CDR2 YNNKEL (reference sequence). CDR3: CASSQWTGRANTIYF. The CDR3 DNA follows: TGTGCCAGCAGCCAATGGACAGGGAGAGCAAACACCATATATTTT.

The chain links TRBV19 to TRBJ1-1; 9 positions agree with TRBD1. The CDR3 contains 15 residues. CDR1 LNHDA and CDR2 SQIVND come from the germline V gene (reference sequence). With V trimmed by 7 bases and J by 5 bases, 11 bases remained unmatched. In nucleotides, the CDR3 is TGTGCCAGTAAAACGGGACAGGGAGTCGGGACTGAAGCTTTCTTT. Protein: CASKTGQGVGTEAFF.

This chain uses TRBV5-4 with TRBJ1-4; 9 bases fit TRBD1. After removal of 3 bases from V and 4 bases from J, the junction contained 4 bases not matched to a gene. Per the germline V gene, CDR1 is SGHNT and CDR2 is YYREEE (reference sequence). The CDR3 runs to 15 residues. The CDR3, as DNA: TGTGCCAGCAGCTCCAGGACAGGGGTTAATGAAAAACTGTTTTTT. Residues: CASSSRTGVNEKLFF.

A single count supports this clone. The chain is built from TRBV6-5 and TRBJ2-6; possible D gene TRBD1, 5 bases. Trimming took 9 bases from V and 1 from J, leaving 13 bases between them. Germline CDR1 is MNHEY and CDR2 is SVGAGI. The length of the CDR3 is 15 residues. The CDR3 region is CASNRRGSGANVLTF. The DNA of the CDR3 is TGTGCCAGTAACCGAAGGGGTTCTGGGGCCAACGTCCTGACTTTC.

V and J are TRBV7-8 and TRBJ1-1, with 7 bases aligning to TRBD1. Germline values: CDR1 SGHVS, CDR2 FQNEAQ. The ends lost 5 bases at V and 0 bases at J; junction bases unmatched: 6. The CDR3 runs to 15 residues. This chain's CDR3 is CASSPEGALNTEAFF. CDR3 sequence (DNA): TGTGCCAGCAGCCCCGAGGGGGCCCTGAACACTGAAGCTTTCTTT.

This chain connects TRBV7-8 to TRBJ2-5, with D maybe TRBD1 (5 bases). Germline lookup yields CDR1 SGHVS and CDR2 FQNEAQ. CDR3 length: 15 residues. Between the trimmed V and J ends, which lost 5 bases and 5 bases, there was a span of 18 bases. CDR3 sequence (DNA): TGTGCCAGCAGCCTACCACCCCAGGGATGGGAGACCCAGTACTTC. Translating gives CASSLPPQGWETQYF. Filled out from reference TRBV7-8 and TRBJ2-5, the complete variable domain reads GAGVSQSPRYKVAKRGQDVALRCDPISGHVSLFWYQQALGQGPEFLTYFQNEAQLDKSGLPSDRFFAERPEGSVSTLKIQRTQQEDSAVYLCASSLPPQGWETQYFGPGTRLLVL.

The V call is TRBV9, the J call TRBJ2-3, with 15 bases that match TRBD2. The J segment lost 0 bases and the V segment lost 2 bases, leaving 10 bases of the junction unmatched. This CDR3 spans 20 amino acids. Germline V gene sequence: CDR1 SGDLS, CDR2 YYNGEE. The CDR3 loop reads CASSVRPGTSGGTSTDTQYF. CDR3 sequence (DNA): TGTGCCAGCAGCGTCCGTCCCGGGACTAGCGGGGGGACTAGCACAGATACGCAGTATTTT.

The rearrangement joins TRBV19 to TRBJ1-5; perhaps TRBD1 as D (6 bases). V lost 4 bases to trimming and J lost 0 bases, with 10 bases between them. The CDR3 covers 15 residues. Germline CDR1 reads LNHDA; CDR2 reads SQIVND (reference sequence). Here the CDR3 DNA reads TGTGCCAGTAGTAACCAGGGGTATAGCAATCAGCCCCAGCATTTT. Its translation is CASSNQGYSNQPQHF.

This rearrangement joins TRBV12-5 to TRBJ2-7; TRBD1 agrees at 10 bases. Germline CDR1 is LGHNT and CDR2 is FRNRAP. V trimming: 4 bases; J trimming: 2 bases; junction bases outside the gene matches: 8. The CDR3 sequence is 16 residues long. As DNA, the CDR3 is TGTGCTAGTGGTTCGATCGGGACAGGGGATACCTACGAGCAGTACTTC. Translation gives CASGSIGTGDTYEQYF.

The rearrangement links TRBV7-3 to TRBJ2-3; D is undetermined. This CDR3 has 9 amino acids. CDR1 SGHTA and CDR2 FQGTGA come from the germline V gene. V was trimmed by 2 bases and J by 15 bases, leaving 6 bases between them. The CDR3 sequence: CASSLSGYF. The CDR3 region has the DNA TGTGCCAGCAGCTTATCAGGTTATTTT.